Sequencing of this TCR beta chain was carried out in a study of cytomegalovirus exposure and HLA in healthy donors. General observations from the study: Segments of the TCR beta V type were, in most cases, productive about 90% or about 30% of the time in an earlier analysis.

There are 15 residues in the CDR3. Trimming removed 5 bases at V and 5 bases at J, with 18 bases between. Germline CDR1 LNHDA, CDR2 SQIVND (reference sequence). Both 60 Vbeta primers and 13 Jbeta primers went into the PCR. Method: immunoSEQ multiplex PCR; TCRdb's copy keeps in-frame clones and lacks some. The sample lists under 200,000 clones, around 79% seen once, with around 2.6% in the top ten. As to this clone: Its antigen is currently unknown.

The TCR originated in a female donor in good health and CMV-seronegative. Material: PBMCs. The chain has TRBV19 and TRBJ2-5; maybe TRBD2 (5 bases). The CDR3 protein is CASSPRLASTETQYF. The DNA for the CDR3 is TGTGCCAGTAGTCCTCGGTTGGCTAGCACGGAGACCCAGTACTTC.